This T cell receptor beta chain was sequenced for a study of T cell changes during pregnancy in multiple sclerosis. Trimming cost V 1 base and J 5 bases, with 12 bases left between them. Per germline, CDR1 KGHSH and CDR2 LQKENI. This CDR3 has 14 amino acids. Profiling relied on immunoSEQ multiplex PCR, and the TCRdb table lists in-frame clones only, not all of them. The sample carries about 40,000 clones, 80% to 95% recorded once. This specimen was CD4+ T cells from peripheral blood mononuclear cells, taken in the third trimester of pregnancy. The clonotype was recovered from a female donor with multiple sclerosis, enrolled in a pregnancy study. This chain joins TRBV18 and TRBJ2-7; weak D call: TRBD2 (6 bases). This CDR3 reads CASSPQAGRHEQYF. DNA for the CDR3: TGTGCCAGCTCACCACAGGCAGGGAGGCACGAGCAGTACTTC.